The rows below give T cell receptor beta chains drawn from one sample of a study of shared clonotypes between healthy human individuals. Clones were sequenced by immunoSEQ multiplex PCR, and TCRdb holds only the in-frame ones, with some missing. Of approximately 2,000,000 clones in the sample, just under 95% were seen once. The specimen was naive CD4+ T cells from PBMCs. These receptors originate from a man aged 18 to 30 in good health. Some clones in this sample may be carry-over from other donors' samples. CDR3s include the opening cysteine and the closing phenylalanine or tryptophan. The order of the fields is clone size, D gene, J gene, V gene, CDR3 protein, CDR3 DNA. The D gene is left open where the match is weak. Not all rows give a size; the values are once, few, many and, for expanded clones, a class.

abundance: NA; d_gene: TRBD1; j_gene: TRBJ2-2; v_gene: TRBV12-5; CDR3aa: CASGLGTGDTGELFF; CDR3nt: TGTGCTAGTGGTTTGGGGACAGGGGACACCGGGGAGCTGTTTTTT
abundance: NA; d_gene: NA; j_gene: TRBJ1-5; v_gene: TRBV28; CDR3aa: CASSRPGPVFPQHF; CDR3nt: TGTGCCAGCAGTAGGCCGGGACCCGTTTTCCCCCAGCATTTT
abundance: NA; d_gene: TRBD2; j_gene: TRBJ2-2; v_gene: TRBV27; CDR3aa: CASSTSGTSLPGTGELFF; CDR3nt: TGTGCCAGCAGTACTAGCGGGACCTCGCTTCCGGGCACCGGGGAGCTGTTTTTT
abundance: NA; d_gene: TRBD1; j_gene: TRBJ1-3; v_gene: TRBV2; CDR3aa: CASRYRGPGNTIYF; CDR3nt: TGTGCCAGTCGATACAGGGGGCCTGGAAACACCATATATTTT
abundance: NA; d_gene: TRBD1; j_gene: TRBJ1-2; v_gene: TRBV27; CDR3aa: CASSSFGQERGYTF; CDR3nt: TGTGCCAGCAGTTCCTTCGGACAGGAGAGGGGCTACACCTTC
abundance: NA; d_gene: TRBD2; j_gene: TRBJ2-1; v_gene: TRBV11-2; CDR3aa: CASSSLAGAYNEQFF; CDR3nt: TGTGCCAGCAGCTCTCTAGCGGGAGCCTACAATGAGCAGTTCTTC
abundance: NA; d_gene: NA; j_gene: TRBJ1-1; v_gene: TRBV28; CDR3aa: CASSLWISNTEAFF; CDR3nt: TGTGCCAGCAGTTTATGGATCAGTAACACTGAAGCTTTCTTT
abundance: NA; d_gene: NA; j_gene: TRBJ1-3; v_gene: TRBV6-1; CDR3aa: CASHQGSGNTIYF; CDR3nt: TGTGCCAGCCATCAGGGGTCTGGAAACACCATATATTTT
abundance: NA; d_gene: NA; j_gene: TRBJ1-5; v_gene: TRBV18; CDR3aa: CASSPWAGDSNQPQHF; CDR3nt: TGTGCCAGCTCGCCGTGGGCAGGGGATAGCAATCAGCCCCAGCATTTT
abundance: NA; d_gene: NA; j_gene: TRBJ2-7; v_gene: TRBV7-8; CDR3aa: CASSLLGQNFYEQYF; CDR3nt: TGTGCCAGCAGCTTATTAGGGCAGAACTTCTACGAGCAGTACTTC
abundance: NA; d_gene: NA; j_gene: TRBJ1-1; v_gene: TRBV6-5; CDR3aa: CASSLGTEAFF; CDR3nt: TGTGCCAGCAGCCTCGGGACAGAAGCTTTCTTT
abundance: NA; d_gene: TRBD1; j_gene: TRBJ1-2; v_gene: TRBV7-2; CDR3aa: CASSIGTDNYGYTF; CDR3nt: TGTGCCAGCAGCATCGGGACAGACAACTATGGCTACACCTTC
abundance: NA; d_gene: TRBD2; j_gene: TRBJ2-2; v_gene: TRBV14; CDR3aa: CASSQRGLAGPTNTGELFF; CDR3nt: TGTGCCAGCAGCCAGAGAGGACTAGCGGGACCTACGAACACCGGGGAGCTGTTTTTT
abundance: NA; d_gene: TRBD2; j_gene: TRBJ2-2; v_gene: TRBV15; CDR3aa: CATRGLATHTGELFF; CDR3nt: TGTGCCACCAGAGGACTAGCGACGCACACCGGGGAGCTGTTTTTT
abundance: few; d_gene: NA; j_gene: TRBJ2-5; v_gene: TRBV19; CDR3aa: CASSPRGDGETQYF; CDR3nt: TGTGCCAGTAGTCCTAGGGGAGATGGGGAGACCCAGTACTTC
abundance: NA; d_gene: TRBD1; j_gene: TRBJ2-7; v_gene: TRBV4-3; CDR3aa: CASSQEARGTYEQYF; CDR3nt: TGCGCCAGCAGCCAAGAGGCCAGGGGGACCTACGAGCAGTACTTC
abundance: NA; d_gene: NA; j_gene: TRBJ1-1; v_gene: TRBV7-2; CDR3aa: CASSLVRDTEAFF; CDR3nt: TGTGCCAGCAGCTTAGTCCGGGACACTGAAGCTTTCTTT
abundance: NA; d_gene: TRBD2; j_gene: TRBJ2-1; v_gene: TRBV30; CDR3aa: CAWSRTSRYNEQFF; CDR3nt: TGTGCCTGGAGTAGGACTAGCAGGTACAATGAGCAGTTCTTC